A selection of T cell receptor beta chains follows, all from one sample in a study of graft-versus-host responses after intestinal transplantation. These receptors' targets are unknown. Profiled with immunoSEQ multiplex PCR; TCRdb holds only in-frame clones, not every one. The table lists roughly 39,000 clones, about 96% of them singletons. The sequencing used unstimulated CD8+ T cells sorted from spleen or lymph node cells, collected before transplant. The receptor set was obtained from a human donor who was the organ donor for an intestinal transplant. The CDR3 runs from the conserved cysteine through the conserved F or W. Fields, in order: D gene, clone size, V gene, J gene, CDR3 protein, CDR3 DNA. A D gene is named only where the DNA matches it firmly. Some rows have no size entry. The others give once, few or many, or a class for an expanded clone.

NA	NA	TRBV6-6	TRBJ2-1	CASRPRGAWVQFF	TGTGCCAGCAGACCCCGGGGGGCGTGGGTGCAGTTCTTC
NA	NA	TRBV4-1	TRBJ1-1	CASSQDLVRAYFIMNTEAFF	TGCGCCAGCAGCCAAGATCTGGTCAGGGCTTACTTTATTATGAACACTGAAGCTTTCTTT
TRBD1	NA	TRBV6-6	TRBJ1-1	CASSSSRGGYTEAFF	TGTGCCAGCAGTTCCTCCAGGGGGGGTTACACTGAAGCTTTCTTT
NA	once	TRBV10-3	TRBJ2-3	CAISDTGPGTDTQYF	TGTGCCATCAGCGACACAGGTCCAGGCACAGATACGCAGTATTTT
TRBD2	NA	TRBV13	TRBJ2-5	CASSSTGGRQETQYF	TGTGCCAGCAGCTCTACGGGGGGGAGGCAAGAGACCCAGTACTTC
NA	NA	TRBV2	TRBJ2-7	CASGGFGTSSYEQYF	TGTGCCAGCGGGGGGTTTGGGACATCCTCCTACGAGCAGTACTTC
NA	NA	TRBV16	TRBJ1-1	CASSQSGLSEAFF	TGTGCCAGCAGCCAATCAGGTCTTTCTGAAGCTTTCTTT
NA	NA	TRBV18	TRBJ2-7	CASSGPSSYEQYF	TGTGCCAGCTCCGGCCCGAGCTCCTACGAGCAGTACTTC
TRBD2	NA	TRBV2	TRBJ2-2	CASGGGNTGELFF	TGTGCCAGCGGGGGGGGGAACACCGGGGAGCTGTTTTTT
NA	NA	TRBV7-8	TRBJ2-7	CASSPRTYEQYF	TGTGCCAGCAGCCCCCGGACCTACGAGCAGTACTTC
TRBD2	NA	TRBV5-4	TRBJ2-5	CASSSLSSGGALETQYF	TGTGCCAGCAGCTCTCTCTCTAGCGGGGGGGCCTTGGAGACCCAGTACTTC
NA	NA	TRBV28	TRBJ1-1	CASSFYTEAFF	TGTGCCAGCAGTTTCTACACTGAAGCTTTCTTT
NA	once	TRBV11-2	TRBJ1-6	CASSLDPDSSEWGRGSPLHF	TGTGCCAGCAGCTTAGATCCCGACTCTTCCGAGTGGGGGAGGGGTTCACCCCTCCACTTT
TRBD2	NA	TRBV5-6	TRBJ2-1	CASSLGAGTYNEQFF	TGTGCCAGCAGCTTGGGAGCGGGAACCTACAATGAGCAGTTCTTC
TRBD2	NA	TRBV9	TRBJ2-7	CASSVDIAGGPYEQYF	TGTGCCAGCAGCGTAGATATAGCGGGGGGGCCCTACGAGCAGTACTTC
TRBD2	NA	TRBV4-3	TRBJ2-5	CASSQDLAGQETQYF	TGCGCCAGCAGCCAAGATTTAGCGGGCCAAGAGACCCAGTACTTC
NA	NA	TRBV6-1	TRBJ2-7	CASSFWTGYEQYF	TGTGCCAGCAGTTTCTGGACGGGCTACGAGCAGTACTTC
TRBD2	NA	TRBV10-1	TRBJ2-7	CASSESPLWGGEQYF	TGCGCCAGCAGTGAGTCCCCCCTATGGGGGGGAGAGCAGTACTTC
NA	NA	TRBV7-9	TRBJ1-1	CASSQRRDKNTEAFF	TGTGCCAGCAGCCAGAGGCGGGACAAGAACACTGAAGCTTTCTTT
NA	NA	TRBV23-1	TRBJ2-3	CASRVSTDTQYF	TGCGCCAGCAGGGTCAGCACAGATACGCAGTATTTT
NA	NA	TRBV19	TRBJ2-7	CASSISAGESYEQYF	TGTGCCAGTAGTATTTCTGCAGGGGAAAGCTACGAGCAGTACTTC
NA	NA	TRBV19	TRBJ1-2	CASSIVPATGGYTF	TGTGCCAGTAGTATAGTCCCCGCCACGGGAGGCTACACCTTC
TRBD2	NA	TRBV6-1	TRBJ2-1	CASIVLAGGPNEQFF	TGTGCCAGCATAGTACTAGCGGGGGGCCCCAATGAGCAGTTCTTC
TRBD2	NA	TRBV4-1	TRBJ2-3	CASSQGLAGETDTQYF	TGCGCCAGCAGCCAAGGGCTAGCGGGGGAGACAGATACGCAGTATTTT
TRBD1	NA	TRBV7-9	TRBJ2-7	CASSLVGDSSYEQYF	TGTGCCAGCAGCTTAGTAGGGGACAGCTCCTACGAGCAGTACTTC
TRBD1	NA	TRBV5-6	TRBJ1-4	CASSLFDTGTGSNEKLFF	TGTGCCAGCAGCTTGTTCGACACCGGGACAGGGTCTAATGAAAAACTGTTTTTT
NA	NA	TRBV27	TRBJ2-1	CASSLSAAGLYNEQFF	TGTGCCAGCAGTTTATCAGCCGCAGGTCTTTACAATGAGCAGTTCTTC
NA	NA	TRBV5-6	TRBJ1-5	CASSLVLGANQPQHF	TGTGCCAGCAGCTTGGTGCTGGGGGCCAATCAGCCCCAGCATTTT
NA	NA	TRBV9	TRBJ2-3	CASSVWGRDADTQYF	TGTGCCAGCAGCGTATGGGGACGAGACGCAGATACGCAGTATTTT
NA	NA	TRBV10-2	TRBJ2-1	CASSDNEQFF	TGCGCCAGCAGTGACAATGAGCAGTTCTTC
TRBD2	NA	TRBV13	TRBJ2-7	CASSLGLAGYEQYF	TGTGCCAGCAGCTTGGGACTAGCGGGCTACGAGCAGTACTTC
NA	NA	TRBV2	TRBJ1-5	CASSPLMIDQPQHF	TGTGCCAGCAGCCCCCTTATGATAGATCAGCCCCAGCATTTT
NA	NA	TRBV7-9	TRBJ2-1	CASSFWYNEQFF	TGTGCCAGCAGCTTCTGGTACAATGAGCAGTTCTTC
NA	NA	TRBV29-1	TRBJ1-1	CSVHRGESTEAFF	TGCAGCGTGCACCGAGGGGAGAGCACTGAAGCTTTCTTT
NA	NA	TRBV9	TRBJ2-1	CASTRGTGVNPNEQFF	TGTGCCAGCACGAGAGGAACGGGGGTAAACCCCAATGAGCAGTTCTTC
NA	NA	TRBV7-9	TRBJ2-5	CASSPSRGHSDKETQYF	TGTGCCAGCAGCCCATCAAGGGGTCATTCGGACAAAGAGACCCAGTACTTC
NA	once	TRBV28	TRBJ1-2	CASRPLVGGLYGYTF	TGTGCCAGCAGACCTTTGGTGGGGGGGCTCTATGGCTACACCTTC
TRBD1	NA	TRBV4-1	TRBJ1-5	CASSQQGAAQPQHF	TGCGCCAGCAGCCAACAGGGGGCGGCTCAGCCCCAGCATTTT
TRBD1	NA	TRBV6-5	TRBJ2-7	CASSYGSDRYHF	TGTGCCAGCAGTTACGGCTCGGACAGGTACCACTTC
TRBD2	NA	TRBV16	TRBJ2-1	CASSQSSGGAYNEQFF	TGTGCCAGCAGCCAATCTAGCGGGGGGGCCTACAATGAGCAGTTCTTC